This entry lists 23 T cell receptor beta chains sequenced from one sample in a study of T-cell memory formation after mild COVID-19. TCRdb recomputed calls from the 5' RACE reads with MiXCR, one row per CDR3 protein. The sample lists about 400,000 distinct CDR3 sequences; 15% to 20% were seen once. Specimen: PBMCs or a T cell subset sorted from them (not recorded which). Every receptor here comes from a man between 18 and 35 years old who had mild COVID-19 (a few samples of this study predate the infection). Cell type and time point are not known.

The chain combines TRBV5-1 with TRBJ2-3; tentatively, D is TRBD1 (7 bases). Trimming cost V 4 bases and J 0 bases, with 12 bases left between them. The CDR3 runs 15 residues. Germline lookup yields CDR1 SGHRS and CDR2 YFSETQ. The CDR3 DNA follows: TGCGCCAGCAGCGCGGGGACAGTTAGCACAGATACGCAGTATTTT. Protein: CASSAGTVSTDTQYF. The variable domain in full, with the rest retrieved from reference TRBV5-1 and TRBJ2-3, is KAGVTQTPRYLIKTRGQQVTLSCSPISGHRSVSWYQQTPGQGLQFLFEYFSETQRNKGNFPGRFSGRQFSNSRSEMNVSTLELGDSALYLCASSAGTVSTDTQYFGPGTRLTVL.

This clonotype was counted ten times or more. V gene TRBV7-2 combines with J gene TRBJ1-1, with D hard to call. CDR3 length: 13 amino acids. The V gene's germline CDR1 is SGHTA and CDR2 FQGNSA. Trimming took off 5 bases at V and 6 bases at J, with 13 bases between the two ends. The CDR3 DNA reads TGTGCCAGCAGCGTCTATTCTCGGGCTGAAGCTTTCTTT. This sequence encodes CASSVYSRAEAFF.

The CDR3 here is CSVRDMDPGELFF. The CDR3 DNA reads TGCAGCGTTCGGGACATGGACCCCGGGGAGCTGTTTTTT. This rearrangement joins TRBV29-1 to TRBJ2-2; a weak D match, TRBD1 (6 bases). CDR3 length: 13 residues. The V gene lost 5 bases and the J gene lost 6 bases, with 13 bases spanning the gap. Looked up from germline, CDR1 is SQVTM and CDR2 is ANQGSEA.

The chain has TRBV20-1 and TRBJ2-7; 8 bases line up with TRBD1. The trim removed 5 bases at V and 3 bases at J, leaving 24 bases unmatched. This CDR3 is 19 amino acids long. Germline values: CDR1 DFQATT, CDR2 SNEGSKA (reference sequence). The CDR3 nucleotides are TGCAGTGCTGCCCGCTCTGGACAGGGAACCGCCGACTACTACTACGAGCAGTACTTC. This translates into CSAARSGQGTADYYYEQYF.

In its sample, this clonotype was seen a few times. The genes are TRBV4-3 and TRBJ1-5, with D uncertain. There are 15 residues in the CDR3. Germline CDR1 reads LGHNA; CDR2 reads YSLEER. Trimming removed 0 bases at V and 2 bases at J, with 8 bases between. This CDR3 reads CASSQERRGNQPQHF. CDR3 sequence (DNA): TGCGCCAGCAGCCAAGAACGGAGAGGCAATCAGCCCCAGCATTTT.

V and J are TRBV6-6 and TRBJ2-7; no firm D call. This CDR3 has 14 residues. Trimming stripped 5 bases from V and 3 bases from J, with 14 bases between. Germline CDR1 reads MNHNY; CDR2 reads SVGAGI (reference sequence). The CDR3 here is CASSPRRPNYEQYF. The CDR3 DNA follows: TGTGCCAGCAGTCCTCGTAGACCCAACTACGAGCAGTACTTC.

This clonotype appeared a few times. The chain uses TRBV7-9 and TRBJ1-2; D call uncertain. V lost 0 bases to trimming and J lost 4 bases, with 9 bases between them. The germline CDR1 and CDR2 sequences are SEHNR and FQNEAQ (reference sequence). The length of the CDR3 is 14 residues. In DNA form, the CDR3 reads TGTGCCAGCAGCTTAGCCACGGAGGGCTATGGCTACACCTTC. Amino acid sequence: CASSLATEGYGYTF.

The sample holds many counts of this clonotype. The CDR3: CASSPNRDTQYF. The CDR3 coding sequence is TGTGCCAGCAGCCCTAATCGGGATACGCAGTATTTT. The chain couples TRBV3-1 to TRBJ2-3, with D hard to call. The germline gives CDR1 LGHDT, CDR2 YNNKEL (reference sequence). V lost 4 bases and J 6 bases, leaving 8 bases between the germline ends. This CDR3 is built from 12 residues.

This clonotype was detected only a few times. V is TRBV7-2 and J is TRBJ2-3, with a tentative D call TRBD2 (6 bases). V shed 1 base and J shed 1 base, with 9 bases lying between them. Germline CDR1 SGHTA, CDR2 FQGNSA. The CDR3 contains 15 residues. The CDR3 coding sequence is TGTGCCAGCAGCTTAGGCGCTAGCGGCACAGATACGCAGTATTTT. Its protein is CASSLGASGTDTQYF.

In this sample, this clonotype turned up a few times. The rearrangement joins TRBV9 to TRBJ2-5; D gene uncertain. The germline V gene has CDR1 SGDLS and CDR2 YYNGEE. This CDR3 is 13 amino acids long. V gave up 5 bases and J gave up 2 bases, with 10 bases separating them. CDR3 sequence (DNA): TGTGCCAGCAGAAAAGACGATCAAGAGACCCAGTACTTC. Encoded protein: CASRKDDQETQYF.

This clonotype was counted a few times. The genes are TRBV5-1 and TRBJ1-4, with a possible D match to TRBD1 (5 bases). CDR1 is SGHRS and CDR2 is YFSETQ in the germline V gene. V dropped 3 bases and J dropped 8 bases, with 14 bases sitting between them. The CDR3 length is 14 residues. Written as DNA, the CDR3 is TGCGCCAGCAGCTACTTGACAGTTAACGAAAAACTGTTTTTT. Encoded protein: CASSYLTVNEKLFF.

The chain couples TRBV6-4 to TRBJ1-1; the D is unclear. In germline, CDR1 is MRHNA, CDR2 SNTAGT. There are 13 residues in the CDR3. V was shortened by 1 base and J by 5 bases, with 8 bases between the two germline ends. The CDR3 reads CASSDWEGTEAFF. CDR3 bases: TGTGCCAGCAGTGACTGGGAAGGGACTGAAGCTTTCTTT.

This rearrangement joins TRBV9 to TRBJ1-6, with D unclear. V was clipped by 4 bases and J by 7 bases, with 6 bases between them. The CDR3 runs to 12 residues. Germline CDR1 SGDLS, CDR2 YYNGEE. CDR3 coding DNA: TGTGCCAGCAGCCAAAGGAATTCACCCCTCCACTTT. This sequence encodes CASSQRNSPLHF.

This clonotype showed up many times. CDR3 DNA sequence: TGTGCCATCAGTGGACAGGGCGAGCAGTACTTC. This gives the protein CAISGQGEQYF. V usage is TRBV10-3 and J usage is TRBJ2-7; TRBD1 matches 7 bases. Losses at the gene ends were 4 bases for V and 6 bases for J; bases not matched to a gene: 0. CDR3 size: 11 residues. Germline assignment: CDR1 ENHRY and CDR2 SYGVKD.

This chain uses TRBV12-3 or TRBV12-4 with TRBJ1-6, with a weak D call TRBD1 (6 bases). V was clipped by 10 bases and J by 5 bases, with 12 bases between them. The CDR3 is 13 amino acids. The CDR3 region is CATGQNDNSPLHF. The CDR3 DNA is TGTGCCACCGGACAGAACGATAATTCACCCCTCCACTTT.

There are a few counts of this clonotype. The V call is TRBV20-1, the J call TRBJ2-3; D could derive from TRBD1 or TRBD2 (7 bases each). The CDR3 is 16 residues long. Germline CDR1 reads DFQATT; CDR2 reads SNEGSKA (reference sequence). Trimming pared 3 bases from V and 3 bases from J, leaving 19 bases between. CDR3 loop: CSASHREGAATDTQYF. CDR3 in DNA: TGCAGTGCTAGTCACAGGGAGGGGGCTGCTACAGATACGCAGTATTTT.

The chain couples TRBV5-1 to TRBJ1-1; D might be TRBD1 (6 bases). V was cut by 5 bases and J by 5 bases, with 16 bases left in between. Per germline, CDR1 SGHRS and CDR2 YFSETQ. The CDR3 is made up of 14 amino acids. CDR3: CASRGRIQGTEAFF. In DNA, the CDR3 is TGCGCCAGCAGGGGAAGGATACAGGGAACTGAAGCTTTCTTT.

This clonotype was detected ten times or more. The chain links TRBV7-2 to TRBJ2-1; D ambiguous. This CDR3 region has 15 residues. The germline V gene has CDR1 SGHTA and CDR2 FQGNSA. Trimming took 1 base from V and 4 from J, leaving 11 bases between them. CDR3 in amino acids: CASSLGAETYNEQFF. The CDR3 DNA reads TGTGCCAGCAGCTTAGGGGCGGAAACATACAATGAGCAGTTCTTC.

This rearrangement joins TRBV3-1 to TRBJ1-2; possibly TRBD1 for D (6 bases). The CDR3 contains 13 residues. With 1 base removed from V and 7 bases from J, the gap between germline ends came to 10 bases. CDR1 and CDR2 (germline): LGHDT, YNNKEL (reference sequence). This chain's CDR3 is CASSQAGGGGYTF. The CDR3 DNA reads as TGTGCCAGCAGCCAAGCGGGGGGCGGTGGCTACACCTTC.

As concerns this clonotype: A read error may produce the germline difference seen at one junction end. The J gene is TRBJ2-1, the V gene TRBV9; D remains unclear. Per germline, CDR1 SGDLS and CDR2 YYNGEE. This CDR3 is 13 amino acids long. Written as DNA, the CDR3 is TGTGCCAGCAGCGTAGCCTCCAACAATGAGCAGTTCTTC. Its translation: CASSVASNNEQFF.

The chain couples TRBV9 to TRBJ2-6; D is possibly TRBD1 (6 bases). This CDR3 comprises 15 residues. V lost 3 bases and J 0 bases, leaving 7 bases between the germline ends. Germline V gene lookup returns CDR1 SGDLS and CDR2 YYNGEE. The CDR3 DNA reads TGTGCCAGCAGCGGACAGGCCTCTGGGGCCAACGTCCTGACTTTC. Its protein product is CASSGQASGANVLTF.

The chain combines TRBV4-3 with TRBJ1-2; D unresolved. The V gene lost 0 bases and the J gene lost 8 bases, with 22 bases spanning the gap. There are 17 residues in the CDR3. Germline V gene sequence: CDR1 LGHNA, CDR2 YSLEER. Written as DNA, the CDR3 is TGCGCCAGCAGCCAAGATGGGCGGTCGGACCTTCTGTGGGGCTACACCTTC. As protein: CASSQDGRSDLLWGYTF.

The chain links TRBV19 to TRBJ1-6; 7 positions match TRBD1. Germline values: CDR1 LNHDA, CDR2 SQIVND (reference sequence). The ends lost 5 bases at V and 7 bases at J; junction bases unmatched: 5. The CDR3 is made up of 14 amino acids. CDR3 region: CASSLDRANSPLHF. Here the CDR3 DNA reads TGTGCCAGTAGTCTTGACAGGGCCAATTCACCCCTCCACTTT.